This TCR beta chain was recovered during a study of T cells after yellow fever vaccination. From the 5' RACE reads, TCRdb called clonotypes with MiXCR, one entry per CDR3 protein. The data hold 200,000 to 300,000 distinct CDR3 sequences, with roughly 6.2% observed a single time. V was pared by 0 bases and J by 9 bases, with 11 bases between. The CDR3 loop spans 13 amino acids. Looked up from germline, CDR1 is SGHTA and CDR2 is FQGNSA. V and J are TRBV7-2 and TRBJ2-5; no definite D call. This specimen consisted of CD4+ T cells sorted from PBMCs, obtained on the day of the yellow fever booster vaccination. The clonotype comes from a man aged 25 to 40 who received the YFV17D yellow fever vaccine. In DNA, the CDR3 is TGTGCCAGCAGCTTAGCCCCAACCGTGGCCCAGTACTTC. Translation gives CASSLAPTVAQYF.